This entry lists 30 T cell receptor beta chains sequenced from one sample in a study of CD8 T cells in ankylosing spondylitis. TCRdb processed the 5' RACE reads anew with MiXCR; each CDR3 protein has one entry. The data contain about 360,000 distinct CDR3 sequences, around 20% of them singletons. Specimen: blood, either unsorted or a sorted T cell fraction (not recorded which). The receptors here all came from a male donor with ankylosing spondylitis or in good health (not recorded which).

This clonotype was found a few times. This chain links TRBV9 with TRBJ2-1, with D tentatively TRBD2 (6 bases). This CDR3 comprises 14 residues. Germline V gives CDR1 SGDLS, CDR2 YYNGEE. V lost 7 bases, J lost 3 bases, and 14 bases lay in between. The CDR3 DNA is TGTGCCAGCGGGGGAGGTGGGGGCTACAATGAGCAGTTCTTC. This sequence encodes CASGGGGGYNEQFF.

This chain connects TRBV29-1 to TRBJ1-2; TRBD1 matches 9 bases. This CDR3 comprises 13 residues. V was pared by 6 bases and J by 3 bases, with 5 bases of the junction left unmatched. Per the germline V gene, CDR1 is SQVTM and CDR2 is ANQGSEA. CDR3 in amino acids: CSVNTGGDYGYTF. Here the CDR3 DNA reads TGCAGCGTGAACACAGGGGGCGACTATGGCTACACCTTC.

The rearrangement links TRBV7-8 to TRBJ2-1, with 7 bases lining up with TRBD1. CDR1 is SGHVS, CDR2 FQNEAQ, per germline. This CDR3 spans 14 amino acids. V trimming: 6 bases; J trimming: 4 bases; junction bases outside the gene matches: 6. The CDR3 loop is CASSPQGIYNEQFF. CDR3 DNA sequence: TGTGCCAGCAGTCCACAGGGGATTTACAATGAGCAGTTCTTC.

V and J are TRBV20-1 and TRBJ1-1, with D maybe TRBD1 (5 bases). The CDR3 loop spans 13 amino acids. Germline V gene data show CDR1 as DFQATT and CDR2 as SNEGSKA (reference sequence). V was cut by 6 bases and J by 0 bases, with 11 bases left in between. In nucleotides, the CDR3 is TGCAGTGCCGGGACGGACATGAACACTGAAGCTTTCTTT. It yields the protein CSAGTDMNTEAFF.

The chain couples TRBV30 to TRBJ2-3; TRBD2 matches at 14 bases. V lost 3 bases, J lost 10 bases, and 3 bases stayed unmatched. Germline CDR1 and CDR2: GTSNPN and SVGIG (reference sequence). The length of the CDR3 is 13 residues. The CDR3 region is CAWSGTSGGAQYF. The CDR3 DNA reads as TGTGCCTGGAGCGGGACTAGCGGGGGTGCGCAGTATTTT.

This clonotype was seen once. The CDR3 spells CASSSSNREVGEKLFF. CDR3 bases: TGCGCCAGCAGCTCGTCAAACAGGGAGGTCGGGGAAAAACTGTTTTTT. The chain employs TRBV5-1 and TRBJ1-4, with D maybe TRBD1 (6 bases). Germline V CDR1 and CDR2: SGHRS, YFSETQ. The CDR3 is 16 amino acids. The germline V and J ends were trimmed by 3 bases and 8 bases, with 20 bases remaining between them.

The rearrangement joins TRBV27 to TRBJ2-7, with D perhaps TRBD2 (5 bases). The CDR3 runs 13 residues. Germline V CDR1 and CDR2: MNHEY, SMNVEV (reference sequence). Trimming removed 4 bases at V and 5 bases at J, with 12 bases between. CDR3 amino acids: CASSSGPEDEQYF. In DNA form, the CDR3 reads TGTGCCAGCAGTTCGGGTCCGGAGGACGAGCAGTACTTC.

The sample holds a few counts of this clonotype. The genes are TRBV5-1 and TRBJ2-1, with 9 bases that match TRBD2. CDR3 length equals 15 residues. The V and J ends lost 2 bases and 6 bases, in that order; junction bases with no gene match: 6. Germline V lookup: CDR1 SGHRS, CDR2 YFSETQ. The DNA for the CDR3 is TGCGCCAGCAGCTTTGGGCGGGGGGGCCTCAATGAGCAGTTCTTC. Amino acid sequence: CASSFGRGGLNEQFF.

The gene calls are TRBV4-2 and TRBJ2-1; 13 bases match TRBD2. The CDR3 runs 16 residues. V lost 1 base, J lost 11 bases, and 8 bases stayed unmatched. Germline CDR1 reads LGHNA; CDR2 reads YNFKEQ. The CDR3 is CASSQATGTSGAQQFF. CDR3 sequence (DNA): TGTGCCAGCAGCCAAGCAACCGGGACTAGCGGGGCTCAGCAGTTCTTC.

The table lists this clonotype with a few counts. V usage is TRBV4-1 and J usage is TRBJ1-2, with unresolved D. From germline, CDR1 is MGHRA and CDR2 YSYEKL. Trimming stripped 1 base from V and 2 bases from J, with 8 bases between. This CDR3 comprises 14 residues. This chain's CDR3 is CASSQGQENYGYTF. The CDR3 DNA reads TGCGCCAGCAGCCAAGGGCAGGAGAACTATGGCTACACCTTC.

The chain employs TRBV6-5 and TRBJ1-5, with TRBD1 identical over 8 bases. Trimming at V came to 2 bases and at J to 0 bases, leaving 3 bases not matched to a gene. The CDR3 covers 16 residues. Germline assignment: CDR1 MNHEY and CDR2 SVGAGI. The CDR3 spells CASSYATGDSNQPQHF. The CDR3 coding sequence is TGTGCCAGCAGTTACGCGACAGGGGATAGCAATCAGCCCCAGCATTTT.

V and J are TRBV20-1 and TRBJ2-2; unclear D gene. The V gene's germline CDR1 is DFQATT and CDR2 SNEGSKA (reference sequence). Trimming removed 4 bases from V and 5 bases from J, with 5 bases in between. The CDR3 loop spans 11 amino acids. Here the CDR3 reads CSAMGTGELFF. The CDR3 nucleotides are TGCAGTGCTATGGGGACCGGGGAGCTGTTTTTT.

DNA for the CDR3: TGTGCCAGCAGCCAAGTTACCGGGGGGCTCTCCTACGAGCAGTACTTC. This encodes CASSQVTGGLSYEQYF. The rearrangement joins TRBV4-2 to TRBJ2-7; a weak D match, TRBD2 (7 bases). CDR3 length: 16 residues. With 1 base removed from V and 0 bases from J, the gap between germline ends came to 13 bases. Germline V gene sequence: CDR1 LGHNA, CDR2 YNFKEQ.

J is TRBJ2-1 and V is TRBV12-3 or TRBV12-4, with 7 bases matching TRBD1. The CDR3 has 14 amino acids. V lost 8 bases and J lost 2; bases outside the gene matches: 6. As DNA, the CDR3 is TGTGCCAGCGTATCAGGGGGTACCTACAATGAGCAGTTCTTC. Translation gives CASVSGGTYNEQFF.

This clonotype has just a few counts. The chain uses TRBV12-3 or TRBV12-4 and TRBJ1-5; maybe TRBD1 (5 bases). V was shortened by 5 bases and J by 0 bases, with 17 bases between the two germline ends. This CDR3 spans 17 amino acids. The CDR3 region has the DNA TGTGCCAGCAGTATCCGGACACTAGGGGATAGCAATCAGCCCCAGCATTTT. This encodes CASSIRTLGDSNQPQHF.

The rearrangement links TRBV28 to TRBJ1-2; D possibly corresponds to TRBD1 (6 bases). The V end lost 8 bases, the J end lost 2 bases, and 24 bases lay between the germline ends. The CDR3 loop spans 17 amino acids. Germline V lookup: CDR1 MDHEN, CDR2 SYDVKM. The CDR3 loop reads CASCPSREQGLNYGYTF. CDR3 DNA: TGTGCCAGCTGTCCCTCGCGAGAGCAGGGGCTGAACTATGGCTACACCTTC.

This clonotype turned up a few times. The chain has TRBV7-2 and TRBJ1-1; D is perhaps TRBD1 (5 bases). Germline CDR1 SGHTA, CDR2 FQGNSA. V was clipped by 2 bases and J by 3 bases, with 10 bases between them. This CDR3 spans 14 amino acids. The CDR3 loop reads CASSLIATDTEAFF. CDR3 nucleotides: TGTGCCAGCAGCTTAATAGCGACAGACACTGAAGCTTTCTTT.

This clonotype has only a few counts. The rearrangement uses TRBV15 and TRBJ2-7; no definite D call. CDR1 is LNHNV, CDR2 YYDKDF, per germline (reference sequence). Trimming removed 1 base from V and 2 bases from J, with 15 bases in between. The length of the CDR3 is 16 residues. Here the CDR3 reads CATSRGVLDGPYEQYF. DNA of the CDR3: TGTGCCACCAGCAGAGGGGTTTTGGACGGACCCTACGAGCAGTACTTC.

In this sample, this clonotype turned up a few times. The rearrangement uses TRBV28 and TRBJ2-3; D is undetermined. V was pared by 3 bases and J by 1 base, with 17 bases between. Germline V gene sequence: CDR1 MDHEN, CDR2 SYDVKM. This CDR3 has 17 amino acids. The CDR3 protein is CASSLALGTWGTDTQYF. The CDR3, as DNA: TGTGCCAGCAGTTTGGCTCTTGGTACCTGGGGCACAGATACGCAGTATTTT. The complete variable domain, with remaining parts taken from reference TRBV28 and TRBJ2-3, reads DVKVTQSSRYLVKRTGEKVFLECVQDMDHENMFWYRQDPGLGLRLIYFSYDVKMKEKGDIPEGYSVSREKKERFSLILESASTNQTSMYLCASSLALGTWGTDTQYFGPGTRLTVL.

This clonotype was observed at least ten times. J is TRBJ1-6 and V is TRBV12-3 or TRBV12-4, with unresolved D. Trimming removed 7 bases from V and 14 bases from J, with 12 bases in between. The CDR3 covers 11 residues. The CDR3 region has the DNA TGTGCCAGCACCTCTTACGGGACCCTCCACTTT. It encodes CASTSYGTLHF.

The table lists this clonotype with a few counts. The chain uses TRBV20-1 and TRBJ2-7; perhaps TRBD2 as D (6 bases). V was clipped by 3 bases and J by 3 bases, with 12 bases between them. In germline, CDR1 is DFQATT, CDR2 SNEGSKA (reference sequence). The CDR3 extends over 13 amino acids. CDR3 coding DNA: TGCAGTGCTAGCGCCGTCGGGAGCTACGAGCAGTACTTC. This codes for CSASAVGSYEQYF.

The chain joins TRBV2 to TRBJ2-1; TRBD2 agrees at 10 bases. The CDR3 covers 15 residues. The germline V gene has CDR1 SNHLY and CDR2 FYNNEI. With V trimmed by 7 bases and J by 4 bases, 7 bases remained unmatched. CDR3 coding DNA: TGTGCCAGCACTATAGCGGGGGGCTTGTACAATGAGCAGTTCTTC. It codes for CASTIAGGLYNEQFF. Drawing the rest from reference TRBV2 and TRBJ2-1, the complete variable domain is EPEVTQTPSHQVTQMGQEVILRCVPISNHLYFYWYRQILGQKVEFLVSFYNNEISEKSEIFDDQFSVERPDGSNFTLKIRSTKLEDSAMYFCASTIAGGLYNEQFFGPGTRLTVL.

This CDR3 reads CASSLGVVEQYF. The CDR3 coding sequence is TGTGCCAGCAGCTTAGGGGTGGTCGAGCAGTACTTC. The chain is built from TRBV13 and TRBJ2-7; D remains unclear. Germline V CDR1 and CDR2: PRHDT, FYEKMQ (reference sequence). Between the trimmed V and J ends, which lost 0 bases and 6 bases, there was a span of 6 bases. This CDR3 contains 12 residues.

This sequence joins TRBV29-1 and TRBJ1-2; TRBD1 might be the D (5 bases). The V gene's germline CDR1 is SQVTM and CDR2 ANQGSEA. The CDR3 length is 12 residues. The ends were cut back, 6 bases at V and 5 bases at J, with 13 bases in the middle. CDR3 bases: TGCAGCGTCCCCGGGACCGAATATGGCTACACCTTC. Its protein product is CSVPGTEYGYTF. The full variable domain, rest sourced from reference TRBV29-1 and TRBJ1-2, is SAVISQKPSRDICQRGTSLTIQCQVDSQVTMMFWYRQQPGQSLTLIATANQGSEATYESGFVIDKFPISRPNLTFSTLTVSNMSPEDSSIYLCSVPGTEYGYTFGSGTRLTVV.

The chain combines TRBV7-3 with TRBJ1-1; D is perhaps TRBD1 (6 bases). Germline V gives CDR1 SGHTA, CDR2 FQGTGA. The CDR3 totals 15 residues. V dropped 5 bases and J dropped 0 bases, with 13 bases sitting between them. The CDR3 nucleotides are TGTGCCAGCAGCCCACAAGGACAGATGAACACTGAAGCTTTCTTT. As protein: CASSPQGQMNTEAFF.

The chain has TRBV11-2 and TRBJ2-1; D unclear. V was shortened by 10 bases and J by 9 bases, with 13 bases between the two germline ends. CDR1 and CDR2 (germline): SGHAT, FQNNGV. The CDR3 has 11 amino acids. This chain's CDR3 is CAIGLLGEQFF. DNA of the CDR3: TGTGCCATTGGGTTGTTAGGTGAGCAGTTCTTC.

The chain joins TRBV28 to TRBJ2-1; 10 bases are a match to TRBD1. The CDR3 totals 13 residues. With 6 bases clipped from V and 6 bases from J, the junction kept 2 bases outside the gene matches. The germline V gene encodes CDR1 MDHEN and CDR2 SYDVKM. The CDR3 coding sequence is TGTGCCAGCAGGGGGACAGGGGTCAATGAGCAGTTCTTC. It is translated as CASRGTGVNEQFF.

V gene TRBV6-6 combines with J gene TRBJ2-2; tentatively, D is TRBD1 (5 bases). Trimming stripped 4 bases from V and 9 bases from J, with 12 bases between. CDR3 size: 13 residues. Germline lookup yields CDR1 MNHNY and CDR2 SVGAGI (reference sequence). The CDR3, as DNA: TGTGCCAGCAGTTTACAGGTGGTGCGGGAGCTGTTTTTT. This translates into CASSLQVVRELFF.

This clonotype was detected a few times. This chain joins TRBV20-1 and TRBJ2-2; no firm D call. CDR3 length: 12 residues. V was trimmed by 5 bases and J by 4 bases, leaving 8 bases between them. The germline gives CDR1 DFQATT, CDR2 SNEGSKA (reference sequence). The CDR3 DNA reads as TGCAGTGCTCTAGGGTTCACCGGGGAGCTGTTTTTT. As protein: CSALGFTGELFF.

This clonotype was seen only a few times. The J gene is TRBJ2-1, the V gene TRBV29-1, with 12 nucleotides matching TRBD2. The CDR3 spans 12 residues. Germline assignment: CDR1 SQVTM and CDR2 ANQGSEA. Trimming removed 6 bases from V and 9 bases from J; junction bases left unmatched: 3. The CDR3 spells CSVGLAGFEQFF. For the CDR3, the DNA is TGCAGCGTCGGACTAGCGGGGTTTGAGCAGTTCTTC.